This paragraph covers one T cell receptor (beta chain) sequence. Source study methods: Researchers report that nucleated cell counts were estimated from reference gene primer amplification. The table came from immunoSEQ multiplex PCR; TCRdb's copy has only in-frame clones and leaves some out. D and trimming come from the DNA, and the V and J calls and clone size come from that table. The profile shows just over 300,000 clones, over 85% of them singletons. These data come from a study of blood T cell repertoires in COVID-19. Overall study context: Acute-phase and convalescent COVID-19 samples originated in the United States, Italy and Spain. PBMCs, B-cell-depleted T cells, or T cells provided the cDNA or gDNA that made up the material.

The Seattle patients joined while their infection was active and were tracked longitudinally afterward. The CDR3 is made up of 12 amino acids. V was shortened by 3 bases and J by 4 bases, with 6 bases between the two germline ends. The germline V gene has CDR1 SGDLS and CDR2 YYNGEE. The sample consisted of peripheral blood. This chain uses TRBV9 with TRBJ2-3; D gene uncertain. The source is a woman aged 25 to 39 with COVID-19, enrolled during active disease. CDR3 protein: CASSEPADTQYF. The CDR3 bases are TGTGCCAGCAGCGAGCCGGCAGATACGCAGTATTTT.